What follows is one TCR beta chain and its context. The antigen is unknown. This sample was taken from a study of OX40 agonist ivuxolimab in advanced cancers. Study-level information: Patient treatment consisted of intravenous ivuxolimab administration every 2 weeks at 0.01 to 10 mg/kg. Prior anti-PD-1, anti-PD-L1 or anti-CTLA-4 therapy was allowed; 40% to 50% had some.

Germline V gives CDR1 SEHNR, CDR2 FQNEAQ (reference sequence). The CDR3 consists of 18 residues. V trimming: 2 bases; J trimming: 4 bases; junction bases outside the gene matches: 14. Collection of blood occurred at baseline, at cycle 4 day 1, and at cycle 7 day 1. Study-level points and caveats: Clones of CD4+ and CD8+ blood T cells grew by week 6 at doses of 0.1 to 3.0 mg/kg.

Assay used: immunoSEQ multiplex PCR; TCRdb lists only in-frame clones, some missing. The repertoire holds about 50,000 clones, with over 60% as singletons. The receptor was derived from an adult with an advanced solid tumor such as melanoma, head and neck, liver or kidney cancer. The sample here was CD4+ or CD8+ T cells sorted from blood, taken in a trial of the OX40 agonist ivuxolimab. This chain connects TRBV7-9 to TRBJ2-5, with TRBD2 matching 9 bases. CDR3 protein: CASSLSLAGKELGETQYF. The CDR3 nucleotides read TGTGCCAGCAGCTTATCGCTAGCGGGAAAAGAGTTAGGAGAGACCCAGTACTTC.